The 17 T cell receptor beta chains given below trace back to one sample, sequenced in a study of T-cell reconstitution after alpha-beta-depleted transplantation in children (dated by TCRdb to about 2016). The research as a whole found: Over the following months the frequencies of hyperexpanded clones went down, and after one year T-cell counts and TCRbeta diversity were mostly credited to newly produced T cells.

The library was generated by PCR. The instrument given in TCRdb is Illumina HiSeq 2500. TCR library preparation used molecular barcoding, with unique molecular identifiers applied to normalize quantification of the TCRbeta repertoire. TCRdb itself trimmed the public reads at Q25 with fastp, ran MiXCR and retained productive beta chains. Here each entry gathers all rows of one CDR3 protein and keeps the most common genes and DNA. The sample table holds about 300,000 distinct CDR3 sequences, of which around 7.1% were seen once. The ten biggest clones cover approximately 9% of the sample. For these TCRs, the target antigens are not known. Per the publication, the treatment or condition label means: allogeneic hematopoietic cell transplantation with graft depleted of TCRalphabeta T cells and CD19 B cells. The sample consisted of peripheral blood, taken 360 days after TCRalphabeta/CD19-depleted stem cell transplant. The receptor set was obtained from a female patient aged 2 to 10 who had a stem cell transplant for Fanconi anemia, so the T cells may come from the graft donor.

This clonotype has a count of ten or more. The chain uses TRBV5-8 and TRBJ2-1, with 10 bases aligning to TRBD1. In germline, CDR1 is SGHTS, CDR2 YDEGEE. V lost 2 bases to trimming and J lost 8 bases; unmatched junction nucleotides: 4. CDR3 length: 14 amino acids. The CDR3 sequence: CASSLRDRGYEQFF. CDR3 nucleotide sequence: TGTGCCAGCAGCTTAAGGGACAGGGGCTATGAGCAGTTCTTC.

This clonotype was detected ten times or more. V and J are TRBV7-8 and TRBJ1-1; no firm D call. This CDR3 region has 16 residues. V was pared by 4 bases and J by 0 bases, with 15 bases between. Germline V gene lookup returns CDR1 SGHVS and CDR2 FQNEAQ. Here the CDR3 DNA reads TGTGCCAGCAGCTCACTAACTGGCAGTCTGAACACTGAAGCTTTCTTT. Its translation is CASSSLTGSLNTEAFF.

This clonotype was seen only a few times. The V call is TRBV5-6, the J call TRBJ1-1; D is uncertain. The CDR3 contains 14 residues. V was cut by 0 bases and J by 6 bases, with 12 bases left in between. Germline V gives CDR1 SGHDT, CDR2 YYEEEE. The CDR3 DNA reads TGTGCCAGCAGCTTGGACCCTTTAAACTCTGAAGCTTTCTTT. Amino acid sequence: CASSLDPLNSEAFF.

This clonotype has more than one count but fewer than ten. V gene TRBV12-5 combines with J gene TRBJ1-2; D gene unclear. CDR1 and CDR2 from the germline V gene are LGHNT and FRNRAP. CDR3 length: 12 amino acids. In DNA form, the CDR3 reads TGTGCCTCTGGACGCGGCGGCTATGGCTACACCTTC. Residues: CASGRGGYGYTF. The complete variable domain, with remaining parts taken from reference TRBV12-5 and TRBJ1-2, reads DARVTQTPRHKVTEMGQEVTMRCQPILGHNTVFWYRQTMMQGLELLAYFRNRAPLDDSGMPKDRFSAEMPDATLATLKIQPSEPRDSAVYFCASGRGGYGYTFGSGTRLTVV.

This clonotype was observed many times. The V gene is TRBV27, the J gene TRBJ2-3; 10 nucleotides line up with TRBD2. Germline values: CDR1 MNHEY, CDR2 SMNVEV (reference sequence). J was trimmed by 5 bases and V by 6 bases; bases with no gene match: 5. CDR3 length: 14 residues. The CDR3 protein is CASRLAGGRDTQYF. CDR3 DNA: TGTGCCAGCAGGTTAGCGGGGGGCCGAGATACGCAGTATTTT.

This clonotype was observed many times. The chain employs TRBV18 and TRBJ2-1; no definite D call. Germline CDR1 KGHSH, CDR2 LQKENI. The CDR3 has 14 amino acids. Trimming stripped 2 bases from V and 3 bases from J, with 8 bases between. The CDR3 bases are TGTGCCAGCTCACCATATCGGAGCTACAATGAGCAGTTCTTC. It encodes CASSPYRSYNEQFF.

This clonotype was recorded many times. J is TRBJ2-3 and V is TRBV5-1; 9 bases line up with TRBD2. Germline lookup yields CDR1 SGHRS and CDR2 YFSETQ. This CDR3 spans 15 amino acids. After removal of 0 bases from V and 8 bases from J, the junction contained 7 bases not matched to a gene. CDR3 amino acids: CASSLVASGARTQYF. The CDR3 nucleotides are TGCGCCAGCAGCTTGGTTGCTAGCGGGGCCCGTACGCAGTATTTT.

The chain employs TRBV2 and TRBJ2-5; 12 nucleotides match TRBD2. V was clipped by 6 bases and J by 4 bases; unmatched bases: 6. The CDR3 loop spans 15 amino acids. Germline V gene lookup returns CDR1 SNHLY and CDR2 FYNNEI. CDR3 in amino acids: CASSELAGGGETQYF. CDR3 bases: TGTGCCAGCAGCGAACTAGCGGGGGGTGGAGAGACCCAGTACTTC.

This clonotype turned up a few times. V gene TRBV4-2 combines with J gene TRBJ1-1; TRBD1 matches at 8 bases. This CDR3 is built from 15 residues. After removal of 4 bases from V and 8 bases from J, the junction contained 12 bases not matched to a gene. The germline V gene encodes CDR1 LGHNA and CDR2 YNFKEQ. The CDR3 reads CASSLERHRGNEAFF. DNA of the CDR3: TGTGCCAGCAGCCTCGAACGACACAGGGGGAACGAAGCTTTCTTT.

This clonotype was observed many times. The CDR3 sequence: CASSLSFGQFF. The CDR3 DNA reads as TGTGCCAGCAGCCTCTCTTTCGGGCAGTTCTTC. This chain joins TRBV12-3 or TRBV12-4 and TRBJ2-1; D uncertain. V dropped 6 bases and J dropped 12 bases, with 12 bases sitting between them. This CDR3 has 11 residues.

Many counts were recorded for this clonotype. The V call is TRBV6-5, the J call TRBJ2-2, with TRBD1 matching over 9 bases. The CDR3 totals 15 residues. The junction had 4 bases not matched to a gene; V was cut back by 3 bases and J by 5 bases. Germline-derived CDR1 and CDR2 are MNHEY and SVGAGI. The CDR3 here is CASSYRTGETGELFF. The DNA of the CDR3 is TGTGCCAGCAGTTATAGGACAGGGGAAACCGGGGAGCTGTTTTTT.

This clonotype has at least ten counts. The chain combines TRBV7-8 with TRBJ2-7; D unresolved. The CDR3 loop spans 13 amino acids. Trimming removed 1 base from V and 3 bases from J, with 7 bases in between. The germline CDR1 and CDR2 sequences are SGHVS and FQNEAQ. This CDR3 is CASSLDLFYEQYF. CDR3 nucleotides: TGTGCCAGCAGCTTAGACCTGTTCTACGAGCAGTACTTC.

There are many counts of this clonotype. The CDR3 is CASSLARESYLQETQYF. The CDR3 bases are TGTGCCAGCAGCTTGGCCCGAGAATCGTATCTACAAGAGACCCAGTACTTC. The V call is TRBV5-5, the J call TRBJ2-5, with D unclear. V lost 0 bases and J 2 bases, leaving 17 bases between the germline ends. Germline values: CDR1 SGHKS, CDR2 YYEKEE (reference sequence). The CDR3 runs 17 residues.

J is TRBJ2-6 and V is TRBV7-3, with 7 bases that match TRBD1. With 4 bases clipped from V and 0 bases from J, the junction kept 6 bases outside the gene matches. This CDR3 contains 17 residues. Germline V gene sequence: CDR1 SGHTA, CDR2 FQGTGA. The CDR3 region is CASSSSTGPSGANVLTF. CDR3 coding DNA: TGTGCCAGCAGCTCGTCGACAGGGCCCTCTGGGGCCAACGTCCTGACTTTC.

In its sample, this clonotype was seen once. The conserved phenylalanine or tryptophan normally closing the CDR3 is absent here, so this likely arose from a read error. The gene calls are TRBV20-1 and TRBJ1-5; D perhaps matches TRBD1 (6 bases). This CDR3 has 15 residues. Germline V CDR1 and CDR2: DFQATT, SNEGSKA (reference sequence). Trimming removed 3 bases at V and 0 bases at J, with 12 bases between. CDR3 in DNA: TGCAGTGCTAGTACAGGGCGATATAGCAATCAGCCCCAGCATTCT. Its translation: CSASTGRYSNQPQHS.

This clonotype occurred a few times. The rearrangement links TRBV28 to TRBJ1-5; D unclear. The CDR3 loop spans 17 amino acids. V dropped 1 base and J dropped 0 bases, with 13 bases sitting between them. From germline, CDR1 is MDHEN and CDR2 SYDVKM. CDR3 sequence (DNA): TGTGCCAGCAGTTTATATGCTCTCCTCCTTAGCAATCAGCCCCAGCATTTT. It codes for CASSLYALLLSNQPQHF.

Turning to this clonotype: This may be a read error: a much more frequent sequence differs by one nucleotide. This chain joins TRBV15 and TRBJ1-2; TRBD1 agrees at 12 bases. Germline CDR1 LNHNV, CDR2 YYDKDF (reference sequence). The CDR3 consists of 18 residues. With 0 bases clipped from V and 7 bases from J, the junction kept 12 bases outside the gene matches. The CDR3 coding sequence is TGTGCCACCAGCAGAGAACAAGGGACAGGGGGCCTCTCGAGTGGCTACACCTTC. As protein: CATSREQGTGGLSSGYTF.